The T cell receptor beta chain under discussion was sequenced for a study of T cell responses to AZD1222 COVID-19 vaccine. Overall study context: Pooled samples include second doses given at about 4 or 12 weeks. Notes on the study in general: The reported proportion of spike-specific TCRs targeting unmutated variant regions was nearly half. At 160-218 and 743-854, vaccine-associated CD4 TCRs were dominant, and they spanned spike.

The germline V and J ends were trimmed by 6 bases and 1 base, with 15 bases remaining between them. The germline V gene encodes CDR1 MNHEY and CDR2 SMNVEV (reference sequence). This CDR3 comprises 15 residues. Generated by immunoSEQ multiplex PCR, the TCRdb table keeps only in-frame clones and is missing some. The sample has roughly 76,000 clones, about nine tenths seen once; the top ten hold about 2.7%. As regards this clone: Its antigen is as yet unknown.

The receptor comes from an adult in good health. The V and J genes are TRBV27 and TRBJ1-1; a possible D gene is TRBD1 (5 bases). Specimen: peripheral blood, collected on day 0 of AZD1222 vaccination. The CDR3 region is CASSQYGGPNTEAFF. As DNA, the CDR3 is TGTGCCAGCAGCCAATACGGGGGACCGAACACTGAAGCTTTCTTT.